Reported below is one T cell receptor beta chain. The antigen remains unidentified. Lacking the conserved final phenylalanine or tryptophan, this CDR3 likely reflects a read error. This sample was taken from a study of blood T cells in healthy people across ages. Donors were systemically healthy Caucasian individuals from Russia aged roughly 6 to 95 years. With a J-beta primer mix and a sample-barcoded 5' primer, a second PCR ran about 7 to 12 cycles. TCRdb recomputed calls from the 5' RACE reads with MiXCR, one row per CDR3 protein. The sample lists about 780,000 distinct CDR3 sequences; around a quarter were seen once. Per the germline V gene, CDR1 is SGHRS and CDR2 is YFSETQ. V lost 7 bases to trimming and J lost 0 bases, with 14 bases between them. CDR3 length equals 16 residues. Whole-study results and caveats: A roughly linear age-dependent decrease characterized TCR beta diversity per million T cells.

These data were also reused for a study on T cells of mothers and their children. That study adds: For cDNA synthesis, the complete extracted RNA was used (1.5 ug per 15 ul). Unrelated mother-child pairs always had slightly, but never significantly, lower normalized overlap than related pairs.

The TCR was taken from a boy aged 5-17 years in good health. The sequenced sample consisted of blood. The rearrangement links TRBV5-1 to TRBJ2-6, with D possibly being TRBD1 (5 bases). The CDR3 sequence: CASSGQGGSGANVLTY. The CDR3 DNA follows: TGCGCCAGCTCCGGCCAGGGTGGCTCTGGGGCCAACGTCCTGACTTAC.